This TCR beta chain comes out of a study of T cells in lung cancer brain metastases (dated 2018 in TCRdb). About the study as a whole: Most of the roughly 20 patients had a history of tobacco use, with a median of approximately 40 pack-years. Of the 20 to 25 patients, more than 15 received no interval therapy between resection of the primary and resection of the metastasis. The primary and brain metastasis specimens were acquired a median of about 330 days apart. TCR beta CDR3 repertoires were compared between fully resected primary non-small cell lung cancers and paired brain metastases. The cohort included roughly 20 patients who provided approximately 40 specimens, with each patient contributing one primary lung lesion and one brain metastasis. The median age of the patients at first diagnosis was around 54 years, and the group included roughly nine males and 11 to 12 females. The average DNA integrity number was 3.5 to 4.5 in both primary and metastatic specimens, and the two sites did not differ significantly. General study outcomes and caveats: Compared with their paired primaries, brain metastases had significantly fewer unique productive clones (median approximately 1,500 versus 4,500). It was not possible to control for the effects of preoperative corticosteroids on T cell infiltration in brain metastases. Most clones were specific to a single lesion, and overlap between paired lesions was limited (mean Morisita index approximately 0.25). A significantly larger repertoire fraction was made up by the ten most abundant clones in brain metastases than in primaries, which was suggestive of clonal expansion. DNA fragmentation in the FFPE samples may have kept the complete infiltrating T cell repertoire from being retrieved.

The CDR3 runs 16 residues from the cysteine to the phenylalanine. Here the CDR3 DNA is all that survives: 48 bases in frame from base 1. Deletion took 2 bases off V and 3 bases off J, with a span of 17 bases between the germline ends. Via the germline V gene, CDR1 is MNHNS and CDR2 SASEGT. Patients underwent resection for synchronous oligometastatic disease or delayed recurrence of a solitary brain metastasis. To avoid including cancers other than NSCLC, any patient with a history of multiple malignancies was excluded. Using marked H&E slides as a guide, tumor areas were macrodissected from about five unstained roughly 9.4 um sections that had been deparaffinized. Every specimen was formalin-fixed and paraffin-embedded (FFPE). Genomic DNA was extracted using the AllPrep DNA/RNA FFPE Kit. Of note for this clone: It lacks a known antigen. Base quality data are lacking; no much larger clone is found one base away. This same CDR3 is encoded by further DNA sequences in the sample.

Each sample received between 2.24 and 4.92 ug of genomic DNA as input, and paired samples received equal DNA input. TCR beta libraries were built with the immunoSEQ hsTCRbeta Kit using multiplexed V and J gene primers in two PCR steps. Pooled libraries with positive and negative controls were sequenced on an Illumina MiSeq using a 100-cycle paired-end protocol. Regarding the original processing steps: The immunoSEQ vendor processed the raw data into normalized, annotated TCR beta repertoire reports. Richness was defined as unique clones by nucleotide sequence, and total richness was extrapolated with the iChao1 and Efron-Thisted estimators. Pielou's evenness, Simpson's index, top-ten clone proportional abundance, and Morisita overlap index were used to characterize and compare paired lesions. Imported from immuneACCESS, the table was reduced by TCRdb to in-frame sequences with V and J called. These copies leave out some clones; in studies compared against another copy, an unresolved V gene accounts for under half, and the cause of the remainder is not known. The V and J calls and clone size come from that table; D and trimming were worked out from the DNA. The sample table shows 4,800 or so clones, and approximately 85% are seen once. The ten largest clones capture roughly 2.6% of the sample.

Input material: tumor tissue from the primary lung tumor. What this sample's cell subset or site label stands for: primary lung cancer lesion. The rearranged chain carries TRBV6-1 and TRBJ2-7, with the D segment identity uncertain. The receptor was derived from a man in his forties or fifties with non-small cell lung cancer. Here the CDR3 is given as CASSELPDRPNYEQYF. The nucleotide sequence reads TGTGCCAGCAGTGAACTCCCCGACCGTCCCAACTACGAGCAGTACTTC.